These 32 T cell receptor beta chains originate from one sample sequenced in a study of T cells in Graves' hyperthyroidism and ophthalmopathy. From RNA transcripts, TCR beta CDR3 regions were amplified. The primer set for the first-round RT-PCR of the TCR CDR3 was HTBI. TCRdb re-derived calls from the multiplex PCR reads in MiXCR, one entry per CDR3 protein. The profile shows some 550,000 distinct CDR3 sequences, approximately 15% of them singletons. Sequences were obtained from blood. Receptor source: a woman in her forties with Graves' ophthalmopathy.

Points on this clonotype: Germline and junction disagree at one end, which may indicate a read error. The rearrangement uses TRBV6-1 and TRBJ2-5; perhaps TRBD2 as D (5 bases). This CDR3 contains 12 residues. Germline CDR1 MNHNS, CDR2 SASEGT. Here the CDR3 DNA reads TGTGCCAGTTCGAGGGCTCAAGAGGCCCAGTACTTC. Translation gives CASSRAQEAQYF.

As DNA, the CDR3 is TGTGCCAGTAGTATTTTTGGGGCAGATACGCAGTATTTT. This sequence encodes CASSIFGADTQYF. This chain links TRBV19 with TRBJ2-3; D is unresolved. Trimming left V 3 bases short and J 4 bases short, with 8 bases between. Germline assignment: CDR1 LNHDA and CDR2 SQIVND (reference sequence). CDR3 length equals 13 residues.

This clonotype has a count of ten or more. The chain links TRBV7-2 to TRBJ2-1; no clear D. Germline V lookup: CDR1 SGHTA, CDR2 FQGNSA. The V and J ends lost 3 bases and 4 bases respectively, with 16 bases between them. The CDR3 is made up of 16 amino acids. The DNA of the CDR3 is TGTGCCAGCAGCTTCCTAACGAGAACGCCGTACAATGAGCAGTTCTTC. Translation gives CASSFLTRTPYNEQFF.

In this sample, this clonotype turned up many times. The chain has TRBV12-3 or TRBV12-4 and TRBJ2-7, with TRBD2 matching over 8 bases. The CDR3 has 14 amino acids. With 3 bases clipped from V and 12 bases from J, the junction kept 13 bases outside the gene matches. CDR3 region: CASSFSSGVIPPYF. The CDR3 DNA reads as TGTGCCAGCAGTTTCAGTAGCGGGGTGATCCCGCCGTACTTC.

V is TRBV4-1 and J is TRBJ2-3; D unresolved. V lost 0 bases and J lost 5, with 12 bases in between. This CDR3 contains 15 residues. CDR1 is MGHRA, CDR2 YSYEKL, per germline. CDR3 nucleotides: TGCGCCAGCAGCCAAGAGGCGTCAGGAATAGATACGCAGTATTTT. Translation gives CASSQEASGIDTQYF.

This clonotype has a count of ten or more. This chain joins TRBV11-3 and TRBJ2-3; 11 bases are a match to TRBD2. CDR1 and CDR2 from the germline V gene are SGHNT and YENEEA. V lost 5 bases and J lost 0; bases outside the gene matches: 4. The CDR3 has 16 residues. The CDR3 reads CASSTGTSGSTDTQYF. DNA for the CDR3: TGTGCCAGCAGCACCGGGACTAGCGGTAGCACAGATACGCAGTATTTT.

This clonotype was picked up many times. The V call is TRBV3-1, the J call TRBJ1-1; D remains ambiguous. Germline V gives CDR1 LGHDT, CDR2 YNNKEL (reference sequence). CDR3 length equals 12 residues. Trimming removed 4 bases at V and 8 bases at J, with 11 bases between. This CDR3 is CASSRTNREAFF. CDR3 DNA: TGTGCCAGCAGCCGGACCAACCGGGAAGCTTTCTTT.

This clonotype was seen repeatedly, ten times or more. Here the CDR3 reads CASTGTPWTTQYF. Here the CDR3 DNA reads TGTGCCAGCACTGGTACGCCTTGGACAACCCAGTACTTC. The chain employs TRBV3-1 and TRBJ2-5; TRBD1 might be the D (5 bases). CDR1 and CDR2 (germline): LGHDT, YNNKEL (reference sequence). CDR3 length: 13 residues. Deletions cut 7 bases from V and 8 bases from J, with 17 bases between.

This clonotype was counted only a few times. The V and J genes are TRBV30 and TRBJ1-5; perhaps TRBD1 as D (5 bases). The CDR3 extends over 13 amino acids. Looked up from germline, CDR1 is GTSNPN and CDR2 is SVGIG (reference sequence). Trimming took 3 bases from V and 4 from J, leaving 10 bases between them. The CDR3 reads CAWSKTANQPQHF. The DNA of the CDR3 is TGTGCCTGGAGCAAGACAGCTAATCAGCCCCAGCATTTT.

In this sample, this clonotype turned up a few times. The chain uses TRBV5-8 and TRBJ2-7; 9 bases align to TRBD1. Germline CDR1 and CDR2: SGHTS and YDEGEE. V gave up 3 bases and J gave up 3 bases; unmatched junction bases: 4. The CDR3 has 14 amino acids. Here the CDR3 DNA reads TGTGCCAGCAGCTACGGGACAGGGAACTACGAGCAGTACTTC. This gives the protein CASSYGTGNYEQYF.

This clonotype was found many times. This chain joins TRBV5-1 and TRBJ2-1; D gene unclear. This CDR3 has 14 amino acids. Per germline, CDR1 SGHRS and CDR2 YFSETQ. Trimming shortened V by 0 bases and J by 7 bases, and 11 bases separated the two germline ends. The CDR3 DNA reads as TGCGCCAGCAGCTTGGCGGCTAGTAGTAATGAGCAGTTCTTC. Amino acid sequence: CASSLAASSNEQFF.

The chain joins TRBV7-8 to TRBJ2-1, with D hard to call. This CDR3 is built from 17 residues. Germline CDR1 reads SGHVS; CDR2 reads FQNEAQ. V lost 5 bases, J lost 6 bases, and 23 bases lay in between. Here the CDR3 DNA reads TGTGCCAGCAGCCTCGCCATTCGGCCTCTAGTGATCAATGAGCAGTTCTTC. Its protein product is CASSLAIRPLVINEQFF. Drawing the rest from reference TRBV7-8 and TRBJ2-1, the complete variable domain is GAGVSQSPRYKVAKRGQDVALRCDPISGHVSLFWYQQALGQGPEFLTYFQNEAQLDKSGLPSDRFFAERPEGSVSTLKIQRTQQEDSAVYLCASSLAIRPLVINEQFFGPGTRLTVL.

Note on this clonotype: A much larger clone differs from this one at a single base, so this may be a read error. The chain employs TRBV20-1 and TRBJ2-3, with D possibly TRBD2 on 6 matching bases. V was shortened by 8 bases and J by 4 bases, with 13 bases between the two germline ends. Germline values: CDR1 DFQATT, CDR2 SNEGSKA (reference sequence). CDR3 length: 12 residues. The CDR3 here is CSCGADADTQYF. The CDR3 DNA reads TGCAGTTGCGGGGCCGACGCAGATACGCAGTATTTT.

This clonotype was picked up a small number of times. The chain has TRBV12-3 or TRBV12-4 and TRBJ1-3; D unresolved. Trimming pared 3 bases from V and 0 bases from J, leaving 12 bases between. This CDR3 region has 16 residues. Written as DNA, the CDR3 is TGTGCCAGCAGTTTTAGTGGATCCTACTCTGGAAACACCATATATTTT. Translated: CASSFSGSYSGNTIYF.

The CDR3 sequence: CASSPQAQTSAGELFF. The CDR3 DNA is TGTGCCAGCAGCCCCCAGGCGCAAACTAGCGCCGGGGAGCTGTTTTTT. The rearrangement uses TRBV7-3 and TRBJ2-2; 7 bases map to TRBD2. The CDR3 contains 16 residues. The ends lost 5 bases at V and 6 bases at J; junction bases unmatched: 12. Germline CDR1 is SGHTA and CDR2 is FQGTGA.

This clonotype was seen many times. V gene TRBV12-3 or TRBV12-4 combines with J gene TRBJ2-7; TRBD2 agrees at 7 bases. The CDR3 has 14 amino acids. J gave up 2 bases and V 5 bases, and 6 bases lay outside the gene matches. Written as DNA, the CDR3 is TGTGCCAGCAGTACCGGACTAGGCCCCTACGAGCAGTACTTC. Translating gives CASSTGLGPYEQYF.

This clonotype was found many times. The chain recombines TRBV7-2 with TRBJ2-7; D remains unclear. The V end was cut by 1 base, the J end by 0 bases, with 7 bases between. Germline V gives CDR1 SGHTA, CDR2 FQGNSA. The CDR3 length is 14 residues. The DNA of the CDR3 is TGTGCCAGCAGCTTAGGTTCCGTCTCCTACGAGCAGTACTTC. It encodes CASSLGSVSYEQYF.

The chain joins TRBV19 to TRBJ1-1; a weak D match, TRBD1 (5 bases). The germline V gene encodes CDR1 LNHDA and CDR2 SQIVND (reference sequence). The CDR3 spans 15 residues. V dropped 7 bases and J dropped 6 bases, with 21 bases sitting between them. The CDR3 DNA is TGTGCCAGTACTGACTGGGGGGGAAGGGATTCTGAAGCTTTCTTT. Its protein is CASTDWGGRDSEAFF.

The chain uses TRBV14 and TRBJ2-3; D ambiguous. Germline assignment: CDR1 SGHDN and CDR2 FVKESK. CDR3 length: 15 amino acids. Trimming shortened V by 4 bases and J by 2 bases, and 13 bases separated the two germline ends. The CDR3 here is CASSPGLSFTDTQYF. CDR3 nucleotide sequence: TGTGCCAGCAGCCCCGGTCTAAGCTTCACAGATACGCAGTATTTT.

This clonotype has at least ten counts. The V call is TRBV11-2, the J call TRBJ2-1; 9 bases match TRBD2. Germline V gives CDR1 SGHAT, CDR2 FQNNGV. The CDR3 is 17 residues long. Unmatched junction bases numbered 4, after V lost 1 base and J lost 0 bases. Here the CDR3 reads CASSLGDSGGSYNEQFF. The CDR3 DNA sequence: TGTGCCAGCAGCTTAGGGGATAGCGGGGGCTCCTACAATGAGCAGTTCTTC.

This clonotype was found many times. The CDR3 nucleotides read TGTGCCAGCAGAGAGGGGGTGTTCACAGATACGCAGTATTTT. Translated: CASREGVFTDTQYF. The genes are TRBV4-2 and TRBJ2-3, with D tentatively TRBD1 (6 bases). CDR3 length: 14 amino acids. V was cut by 6 bases and J by 2 bases, with 12 bases left in between. Germline V gene data show CDR1 as LGHNA and CDR2 as YNFKEQ.

This clonotype was seen only a few times. The rearrangement links TRBV10-3 to TRBJ1-2; D is possibly TRBD1 (5 bases). Trimming removed 7 bases from V and 6 bases from J, with 15 bases in between. CDR3 length: 13 amino acids. The germline V gene has CDR1 ENHRY and CDR2 SYGVKD. In nucleotides, the CDR3 is TGTGCCATCACGGGAGGGGAACTCAATGGCTACACCTTC. Residues: CAITGGELNGYTF.

The CDR3 loop is CATRRGGNSYEQYF. DNA for the CDR3: TGTGCCACCCGCCGGGGGGGGAACTCCTACGAGCAGTACTTC. The rearrangement joins TRBV28 to TRBJ2-7; 8 positions match TRBD2. This CDR3 is 14 amino acids long. From germline, CDR1 is MDHEN and CDR2 SYDVKM. Germline trimming cut 10 bases from V and 0 bases from J; bases unmatched to any gene: 8.

There are a few counts of this clonotype. This CDR3 is CSASPLPSGSSYNEQFF. CDR3 bases: TGCAGTGCTAGCCCCCTTCCCAGCGGGAGCTCCTACAATGAGCAGTTCTTC. The gene calls are TRBV20-1 and TRBJ2-1, with 8 bases fitting TRBD2. CDR1 DFQATT and CDR2 SNEGSKA come from the germline V gene (reference sequence). This CDR3 is built from 17 residues. Trimming took 3 bases from V and 0 from J; bases not matched to a gene: 10.

This clonotype appeared many times. The chain recombines TRBV28 with TRBJ1-5; 10 bases agree with TRBD1. V lost 7 bases, J lost 7 bases, and 10 bases stayed unmatched. The V gene's germline CDR1 is MDHEN and CDR2 SYDVKM. This CDR3 comprises 15 residues. CDR3 nucleotides: TGTGCCAGCACCAGGACAGGGGGAAGGTGGCAGCCCCAGCATTTT. Translating it yields CASTRTGGRWQPQHF.

This clonotype was counted many times. V and J are TRBV7-2 and TRBJ2-7, with D possibly called TRBD1 or TRBD2 (5 bases each). CDR1 SGHTA and CDR2 FQGNSA come from the germline V gene. The CDR3 is made up of 14 amino acids. Trimming shortened V by 5 bases and J by 2 bases, and 13 bases separated the two germline ends. In nucleotides, the CDR3 is TGTGCCAGCAGCGTCCGGGACGGTACCTACGAGCAGTACTTC. This translates into CASSVRDGTYEQYF.

This clonotype appeared many times. V and J are TRBV20-1 and TRBJ1-5; TRBD1 matches at 7 bases. V trimming: 6 bases; J trimming: 6 bases; junction bases outside the gene matches: 20. The CDR3 is made up of 17 amino acids. The germline V gene encodes CDR1 DFQATT and CDR2 SNEGSKA (reference sequence). The CDR3 DNA sequence: TGCAGTGCCACCTTAGCCAGGGGGGCGCATTCAAGTCAGCCCCAGCATTTT. Residues: CSATLARGAHSSQPQHF.

This clonotype was seen only a few times. The chain is built from TRBV5-6 and TRBJ2-1; no definite D call. The CDR3 covers 16 residues. In germline, CDR1 is SGHDT, CDR2 YYEEEE. Trimming left V 4 bases short and J 4 bases short, with 18 bases between. The chain's CDR3 is CASSASSRGFYNEQFF. In DNA form, the CDR3 reads TGTGCCAGCAGCGCCTCTTCTAGAGGCTTTTACAATGAGCAGTTCTTC.

V gene TRBV6-1 combines with J gene TRBJ1-5; 7 bases fit TRBD1. Germline values: CDR1 MNHNS, CDR2 SASEGT. The CDR3 consists of 17 residues. V shed 6 bases and J 0 bases; nucleotides not matched to a gene: 11. CDR3 sequence: CASSGQVGRYSNQPQHF. In nucleotides, the CDR3 is TGTGCCAGCAGCGGACAGGTCGGTCGGTATAGCAATCAGCCCCAGCATTTT.

Comment on this clonotype: Being one base from a much bigger clone, this may be a read error. J is TRBJ1-1 and V is TRBV12-3 or TRBV12-4; the match to TRBD1 covers 7 bases. The CDR3 covers 14 residues. Written as DNA, the CDR3 is TGTGTCAGCAGTCCGAACAGGGGATACACTGAAGCTTTCTTT. It yields the protein CVSSPNRGYTEAFF.

This clonotype was seen a handful of times. The rearrangement joins TRBV30 to TRBJ2-7, with 8 bases identical to TRBD1. Germline CDR1 is GTSNPN and CDR2 is SVGIG (reference sequence). V gave up 5 bases and J gave up 7 bases; unmatched junction bases: 10. The length of the CDR3 is 13 residues. The CDR3 is CAWASMTGVEQYF. The CDR3 DNA is TGTGCCTGGGCCTCAATGACAGGGGTTGAGCAGTACTTC. The full variable domain, in which reference TRBV30 and TRBJ2-7 provide the parts outside the CDR3, is SQTIHQWPATLVQPVGSPLSLECTVEGTSNPNLYWYRQAAGRGLQLLFYSVGIGQISSEVPQNLSASRPQDRQFILSSKKLLLSDSGFYLCAWASMTGVEQYFGPGTRLTVT.

Points on this clonotype: A single base separates this from a much larger clone, so it may be a read error. This chain connects TRBV20-1 to TRBJ2-1, with 11 bases aligning to TRBD2. Germline values: CDR1 DFQATT, CDR2 SNEGSKA (reference sequence). Unmatched junction bases numbered 9, after V lost 6 bases and J lost 8 bases. The CDR3 is 14 amino acids. CDR3 sequence: CSAHDLAGGYEQFF. In DNA, the CDR3 is TGCAGTGCCCATGATCTAGCGGGAGGCTATGAGCAGTTCTTC.